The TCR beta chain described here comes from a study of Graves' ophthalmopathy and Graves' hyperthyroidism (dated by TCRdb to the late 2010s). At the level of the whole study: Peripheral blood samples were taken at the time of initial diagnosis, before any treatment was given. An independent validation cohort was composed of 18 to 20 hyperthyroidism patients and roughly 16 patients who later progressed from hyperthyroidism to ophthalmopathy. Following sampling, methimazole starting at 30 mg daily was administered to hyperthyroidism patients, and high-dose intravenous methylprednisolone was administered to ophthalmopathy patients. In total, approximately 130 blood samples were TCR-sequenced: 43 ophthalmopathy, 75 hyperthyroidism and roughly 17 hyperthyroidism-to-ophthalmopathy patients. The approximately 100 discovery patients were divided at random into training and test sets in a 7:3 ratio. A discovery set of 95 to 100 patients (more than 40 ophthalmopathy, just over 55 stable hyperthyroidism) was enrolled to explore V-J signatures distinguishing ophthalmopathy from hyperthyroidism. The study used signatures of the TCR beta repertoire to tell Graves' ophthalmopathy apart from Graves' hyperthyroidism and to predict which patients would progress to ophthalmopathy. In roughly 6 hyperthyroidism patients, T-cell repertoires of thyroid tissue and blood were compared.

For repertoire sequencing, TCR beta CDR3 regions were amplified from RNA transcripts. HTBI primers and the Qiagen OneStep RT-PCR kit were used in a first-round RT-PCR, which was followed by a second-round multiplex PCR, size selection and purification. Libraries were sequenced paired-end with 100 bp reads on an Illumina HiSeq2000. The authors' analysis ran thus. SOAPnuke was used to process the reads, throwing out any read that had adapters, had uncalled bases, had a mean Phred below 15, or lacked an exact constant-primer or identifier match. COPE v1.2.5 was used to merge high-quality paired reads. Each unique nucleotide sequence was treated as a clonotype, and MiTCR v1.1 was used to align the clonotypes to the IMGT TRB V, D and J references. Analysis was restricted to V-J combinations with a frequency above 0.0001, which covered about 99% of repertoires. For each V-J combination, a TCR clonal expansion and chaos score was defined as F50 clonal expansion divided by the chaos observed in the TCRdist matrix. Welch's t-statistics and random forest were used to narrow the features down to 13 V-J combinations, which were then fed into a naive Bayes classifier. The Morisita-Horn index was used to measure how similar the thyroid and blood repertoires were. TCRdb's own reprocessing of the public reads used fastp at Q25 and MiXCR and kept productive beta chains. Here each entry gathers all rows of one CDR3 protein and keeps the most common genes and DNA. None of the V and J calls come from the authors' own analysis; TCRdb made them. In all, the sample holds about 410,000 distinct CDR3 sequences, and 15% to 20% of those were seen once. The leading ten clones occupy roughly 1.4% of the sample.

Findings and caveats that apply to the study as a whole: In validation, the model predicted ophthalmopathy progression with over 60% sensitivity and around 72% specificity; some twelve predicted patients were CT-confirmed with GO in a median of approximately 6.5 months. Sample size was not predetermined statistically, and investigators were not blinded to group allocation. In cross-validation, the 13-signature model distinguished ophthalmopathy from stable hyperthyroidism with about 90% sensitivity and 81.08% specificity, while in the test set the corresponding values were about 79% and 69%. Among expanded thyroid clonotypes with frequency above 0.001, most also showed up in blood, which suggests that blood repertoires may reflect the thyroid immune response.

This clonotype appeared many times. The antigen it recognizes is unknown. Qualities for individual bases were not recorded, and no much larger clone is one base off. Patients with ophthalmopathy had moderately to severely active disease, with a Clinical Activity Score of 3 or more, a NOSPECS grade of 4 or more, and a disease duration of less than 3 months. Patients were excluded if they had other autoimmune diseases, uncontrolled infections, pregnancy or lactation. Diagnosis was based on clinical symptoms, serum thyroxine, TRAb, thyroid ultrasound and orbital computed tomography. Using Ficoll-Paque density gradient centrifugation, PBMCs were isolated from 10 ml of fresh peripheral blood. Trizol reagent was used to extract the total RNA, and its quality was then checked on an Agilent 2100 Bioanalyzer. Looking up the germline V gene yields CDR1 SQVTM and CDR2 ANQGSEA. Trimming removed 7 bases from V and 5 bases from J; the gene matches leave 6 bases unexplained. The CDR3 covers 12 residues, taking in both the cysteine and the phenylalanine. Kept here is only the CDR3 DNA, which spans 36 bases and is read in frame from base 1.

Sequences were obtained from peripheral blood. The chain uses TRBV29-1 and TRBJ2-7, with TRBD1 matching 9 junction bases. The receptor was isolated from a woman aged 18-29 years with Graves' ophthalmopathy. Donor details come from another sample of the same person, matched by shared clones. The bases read TGCAGCGCCCAGACAGGGGGAAACGAGCAGTACTTC. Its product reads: CSAQTGGNEQYF.